A selection of T cell receptor beta chains follows, all from one sample in a study of T cell responses to AZD1222 COVID-19 vaccine. Measured with immunoSEQ multiplex PCR; TCRdb has only the in-frame clones, and not every one. The table records roughly 100,000 clones, about 90% of them present only once. Sequencing was performed on peripheral blood, taken on day 0 of AZD1222 vaccination. The receptors derive from an adult in good health. Both conserved end residues are part of each CDR3. D genes are given only for firm matches. Expanded clones get a size class; other rows say once, few or many, or leave the size out.

abundance,d_gene,v_gene,j_gene,CDR3aa,CDR3nt
.,.,TRBV7-2,TRBJ1-1,CASSISTGFVYTEAFF,TGTGCCAGCAGCATAAGTACAGGGTTTGTGTACACTGAAGCTTTCTTT
.,TRBD1,TRBV18,TRBJ1-2,CASSPPQGDQYGYTF,TGTGCCAGCTCACCACCACAGGGGGATCAGTATGGCTACACCTTC
.,.,TRBV6-5,TRBJ2-7,CASSYSGGLGGEQYF,TGTGCCAGCAGTTACTCGGGGGGCCTCGGGGGTGAGCAGTACTTC
once,TRBD1,TRBV10-2,TRBJ2-7,CASRQTGAPTYEQYF,TGCGCCAGCAGACAGACAGGGGCCCCTACCTACGAGCAGTACTTC
few,TRBD1,TRBV10-3,TRBJ2-7,CATKGQGYYEQYF,TGTGCCACCAAGGGACAGGGCTACTACGAGCAGTACTTC
.,.,TRBV5-6,TRBJ1-2,CASSLGRLGFYTF,TGTGCCAGCAGCTTGGGCAGGCTAGGTTTCTACACCTTC
.,.,TRBV30,TRBJ1-6,CAWSSPNSPLHF,TGTGCCTGGAGCAGCCCTAATTCACCCCTCCACTTT
.,.,TRBV3-1/TRBV3-2,TRBJ2-3,CASSHVTGDTQYF,TGTGCCAGCAGCCACGTAACAGGGGATACGCAGTATTTT
.,.,TRBV15,TRBJ1-4,CATSSTRGQLYEKLFF,TGTGCCACCAGCAGTACCCGCGGACAGTTATATGAAAAACTGTTTTTT
once,TRBD1,TRBV5-1,TRBJ2-3,CASSWGQGATDTQYF,TGCGCCAGCAGCTGGGGACAGGGGGCGACAGATACGCAGTATTTT
.,.,TRBV5-4,TRBJ2-5,CASSFWGEETQYF,TGTGCCAGCAGCTTCTGGGGCGAAGAGACCCAGTACTTC
.,TRBD2,TRBV11-2,TRBJ2-2,CASSPGTSGTGELFF,TGTGCCAGCAGCCCCGGGACTAGCGGTACCGGGGAGCTGTTTTTT
.,.,TRBV7-9,TRBJ1-2,CASSLAGTGYTF,TGTGCCAGCAGCTTAGCGGGGACTGGCTACACCTTC
.,.,TRBV7-2,TRBJ1-1,CASSLNGAFQGTEAFF,TGTGCCAGCAGCCTGAACGGGGCCTTCCAGGGCACTGAAGCTTTCTTT
.,.,TRBV27,TRBJ1-2,CASSLEGTYGYTF,TGTGCCAGCAGTTTAGAGGGCACCTATGGCTACACCTTC
.,TRBD1,TRBV30,TRBJ1-1,CAWRERDSLEAFF,TGTGCCTGGAGAGAACGGGACAGTCTGGAAGCTTTCTTT
.,TRBD1,TRBV11-2,TRBJ1-2,CASSPGQGHGYTF,TGTGCCAGCAGCCCCGGACAGGGCCACGGCTACACCTTC
.,TRBD1,TRBV7-2,TRBJ1-3,CASSSTGPGNTIYF,TGTGCCAGCAGCTCGACAGGGCCCGGAAACACCATATATTTT
.,.,TRBV27,TRBJ1-5,CASSLTGDQPQHF,TGTGCCAGCAGTTTAACAGGTGATCAGCCCCAGCATTTT
.,.,TRBV11-2,TRBJ2-1,CASSLDQREQFF,TGTGCCAGCAGCTTAGACCAGAGGGAGCAGTTCTTC
.,TRBD2,TRBV6-5,TRBJ2-3,CASRPTSGGADTQYF,TGTGCCAGCAGGCCGACTAGCGGGGGCGCAGATACGCAGTATTTT
.,TRBD1,TRBV19,TRBJ1-2,CASSTGTGGKGYTF,TGTGCCAGTAGTACTGGGACAGGTGGGAAGGGCTACACCTTC
.,.,TRBV2,TRBJ2-7,CASSRGTGYEQYF,TGTGCCAGCAGTAGGGGCACTGGGTACGAGCAGTACTTC
few,.,TRBV2,TRBJ2-2,CASGTDTGELFF,TGTGCCAGCGGGACCGACACCGGGGAGCTGTTTTTT
.,.,TRBV9,TRBJ1-1,CASSLGPLNTEAFF,TGTGCCAGCAGCCTAGGACCGTTGAACACTGAAGCTTTCTTT
once,.,TRBV5-1,TRBJ1-6,CASSLEDSERSPLHF,TGCGCCAGCAGCTTGGAAGACAGCGAGCGTTCACCCCTCCACTTT
.,.,TRBV6-5,TRBJ1-1,CASSYGGVITEAFF,TGTGCCAGCAGTTATGGGGGCGTGATAACTGAAGCTTTCTTT
.,.,TRBV11-2,TRBJ2-2,CASSLRQVNTGELFF,TGTGCCAGCAGCTTGCGCCAGGTCAACACCGGGGAGCTGTTTTTT
.,.,TRBV10-3,TRBJ1-5,CAISDSFNQPQHF,TGTGCCATCAGTGACAGTTTCAATCAGCCCCAGCATTTT
.,.,TRBV28,TRBJ2-2,CASSLDNTGELFF,TGTGCCAGCAGTTTAGATAACACCGGGGAGCTGTTTTTT
.,.,TRBV24-1,TRBJ2-1,CATSDSTANEQFF,TGTGCCACCAGTGACTCGACAGCGAATGAGCAGTTCTTC
few,.,TRBV7-8,TRBJ1-3,CASSGIQWGENTIYF,TGTGCCAGCAGCGGCATCCAGTGGGGTGAAAACACCATATATTTT
.,.,TRBV4-2,TRBJ2-3,CASSRQDTDTQYF,TGTGCCAGCAGCCGACAGGACACAGATACGCAGTATTTT
.,TRBD1,TRBV6-5,TRBJ2-7,CASGRDREYEQYF,TGTGCCAGCGGACGGGACAGGGAATACGAGCAGTACTTC
once,.,TRBV19,TRBJ2-1,CASSIDSGNYNEQFF,TGTGCCAGTAGTATAGACTCTGGAAATTACAATGAGCAGTTCTTC
.,TRBD2,TRBV11-1,TRBJ2-7,CASTNFGLAYEQYF,TGTGCCAGCACCAATTTCGGACTAGCGTACGAGCAGTACTTC
once,TRBD2,TRBV3-1/TRBV3-2,TRBJ2-2,CASRATSGRLAGELFF,TGTGCCAGCAGAGCTACTAGCGGGAGGTTAGCCGGGGAGCTGTTTTTT
.,.,TRBV16,TRBJ1-1,CASRGHLGTEAFF,TGTGCCAGCAGGGGGCACCTAGGAACTGAAGCTTTCTTT
.,TRBD1,TRBV7-3,TRBJ2-2,CASSPPPGQGSGELFF,TGTGCCAGCAGCCCTCCTCCGGGACAGGGGTCCGGGGAGCTGTTTTTT
.,.,TRBV21-1,TRBJ1-2,CASSKGRPYGYTF,TGTGCCAGCAGCAAAGGTAGACCGTATGGCTACACCTTC
.,.,TRBV19,TRBJ1-2,CASSPQASSVGDGYTF,TGTGCCAGTAGTCCCCAGGCATCGAGTGTGGGGGATGGCTACACCTTC
.,.,TRBV9,TRBJ2-7,CASSNNPGPSTYEQYF,TGTGCCAGCAGCAACAACCCGGGACCCTCAACCTACGAGCAGTACTTC
.,.,TRBV7-6,TRBJ2-3,CASSLAPGLSTDTQYF,TGTGCCAGCAGCTTAGCCCCAGGGTTGTCCACAGATACGCAGTATTTT
once,TRBD2,TRBV9,TRBJ2-3,CASRPVPGLAGGQGTDTQYF,TGTGCCAGCAGACCAGTGCCGGGACTAGCGGGGGGGCAGGGCACAGATACGCAGTATTTT
.,.,TRBV10-3,TRBJ2-5,CATGGGEFDGGETQYF,TGTGCCACCGGAGGGGGAGAGTTTGATGGAGGAGAGACCCAGTACTTC
once,TRBD1,TRBV19,TRBJ2-1,CASSLGQDYNEQFF,TGTGCCAGTAGTTTAGGACAGGACTACAATGAGCAGTTCTTC
.,.,TRBV7-6,TRBJ2-5,CASSLDQQGTQYF,TGTGCCAGCAGCTTAGACCAGCAAGGGACCCAGTACTTC
.,.,TRBV19,TRBJ1-5,CASSIVDLVNQPQHF,TGTGCCAGTAGTATAGTAGACTTAGTCAATCAGCCCCAGCATTTT
.,.,TRBV6-5,TRBJ1-5,CASSYSSRNQPQHF,TGTGCCAGCAGTTACTCTTCCCGCAATCAGCCCCAGCATTTT
.,.,TRBV18,TRBJ1-1,CASSRDDTEAFF,TGTGCCAGCTCGCGCGACGACACTGAAGCTTTCTTT
.,TRBD1,TRBV5-1,TRBJ1-1,CASSKDRGAFF,TGCGCCAGCAGCAAGGACAGGGGGGCTTTCTTT
.,TRBD2,TRBV27,TRBJ2-1,CASSLVIGTSVLGEQFF,TGTGCCAGCAGTTTGGTGATTGGGACTAGCGTACTCGGTGAGCAGTTCTTC
.,TRBD1,TRBV5-1,TRBJ2-2,CASSFLGQGDTGELFF,TGCGCCAGCAGCTTCCTGGGACAGGGAGATACCGGGGAGCTGTTTTTT
.,.,TRBV9,TRBJ1-6,CASSVGLSEYNSPLHF,TGTGCCAGCAGCGTAGGTTTGTCAGAGTATAATTCACCCCTCCACTTT
.,TRBD2,TRBV10-3,TRBJ2-2,CATSGLAGWGNTGELFF,TGTGCCACTAGTGGACTAGCGGGATGGGGGAACACCGGGGAGCTGTTTTTT
.,.,TRBV14,TRBJ2-5,CASSQAPGPQETQYF,TGTGCCAGCAGCCAAGCACCGGGACCCCAAGAGACCCAGTACTTC
many,TRBD1,TRBV6-6,TRBJ1-2,CASTIPQGARYGYTF,TGTGCCAGCACCATCCCACAGGGGGCTCGTTATGGCTACACCTTC
.,.,TRBV13,TRBJ1-6,CASSLRGPLHF,TGTGCCAGCAGCTTGCGGGGACCCCTCCACTTT
.,.,TRBV5-4,TRBJ2-1,CASSPAGLSYNEQFF,TGTGCCAGCAGCCCGGCCGGTCTTTCCTACAATGAGCAGTTCTTC